This T cell receptor beta chain was profiled in a study of T cell responses to AZD1222 COVID-19 vaccine. The germline CDR1 and CDR2 sequences are KGHSH and LQKENI. CDR3 size: 12 residues. Trimming left V 3 bases short and J 10 bases short, with 12 bases between. This clone was recorded once. The antigen is not known. Sequencing used immunoSEQ multiplex PCR; TCRdb keeps in-frame clones, though not all of them. Of fewer than 150,000 clones listed, roughly nine tenths were seen once; the top ten hold 8% to 10%. Whole-study results and caveats: Repertoire sampling was restricted to post-peak T cell response timepoints. Donors were mostly white British, more females; clonal diversity possibly underestimated. Dominant CD4 TCR responses targeted spike regions 160-218 and 743-854.

The sequence was collected from an adult who received the AZD1222 COVID-19 vaccine. Sequences were derived from peripheral blood, sampled 28 days after the second AZD1222 dose. The chain carries TRBV18 and TRBJ1-1, with a possible D match to TRBD1 (5 bases). The CDR3 region is CASSPSPGLAFF. The CDR3 bases are TGTGCCAGCTCACCGAGCCCAGGGTTAGCTTTCTTT.